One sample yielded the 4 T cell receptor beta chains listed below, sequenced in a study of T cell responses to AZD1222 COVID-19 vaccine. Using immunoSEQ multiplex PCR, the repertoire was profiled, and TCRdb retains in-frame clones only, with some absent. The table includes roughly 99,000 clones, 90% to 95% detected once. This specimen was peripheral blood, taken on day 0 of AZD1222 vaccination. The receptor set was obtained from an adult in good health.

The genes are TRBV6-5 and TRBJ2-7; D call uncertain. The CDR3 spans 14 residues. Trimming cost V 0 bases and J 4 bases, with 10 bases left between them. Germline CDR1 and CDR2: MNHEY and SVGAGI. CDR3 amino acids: CASSYSRSGYEQYF. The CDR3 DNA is TGTGCCAGCAGTTACTCGCGTTCGGGTTACGAGCAGTACTTC.

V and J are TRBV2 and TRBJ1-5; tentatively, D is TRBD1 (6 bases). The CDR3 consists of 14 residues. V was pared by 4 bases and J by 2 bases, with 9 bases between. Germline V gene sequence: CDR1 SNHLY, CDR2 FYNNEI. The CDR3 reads CASSGTAGNQPQHF. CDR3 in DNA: TGTGCCAGCAGTGGGACAGCGGGCAATCAGCCCCAGCATTTT.

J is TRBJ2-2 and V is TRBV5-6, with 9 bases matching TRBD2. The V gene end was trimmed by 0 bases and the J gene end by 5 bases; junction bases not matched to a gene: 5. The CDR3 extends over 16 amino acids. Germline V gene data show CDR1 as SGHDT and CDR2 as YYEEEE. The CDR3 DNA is TGTGCCAGCAGCTTGGACAGCGGGGGGCCAACCGGGGAGCTGTTTTTT. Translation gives CASSLDSGGPTGELFF.

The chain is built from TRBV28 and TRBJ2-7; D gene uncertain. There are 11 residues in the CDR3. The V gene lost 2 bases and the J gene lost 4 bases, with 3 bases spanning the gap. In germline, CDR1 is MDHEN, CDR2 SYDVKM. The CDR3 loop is CASSLAYEQYF. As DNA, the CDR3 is TGTGCCAGCAGTTTAGCGTACGAGCAGTACTTC.